A selection of T cell receptor beta chains follows, all from one sample in a study of T cell responses to AZD1222 COVID-19 vaccine. Profiled with immunoSEQ multiplex PCR; TCRdb holds only in-frame clones, not every one. The sample yields about 140,000 clones, approximately 92% seen once. The input for sequencing was peripheral blood, taken on day 0 of AZD1222 vaccination. All receptors derive from an adult in good health. The CDR3 runs from the conserved cysteine through the conserved F or W. D genes are given only for firm matches. Size is stated for part of the rows, as once, few or many counts, or as a class when the clone is expanded.

TRBJ2-4,TRBV29-1,NA,NA,TGCAGCGTTGACTCTACAGGGTCGGCCAAAAACATTCAGTACTTC,CSVDSTGSAKNIQYF
TRBJ1-5,TRBV7-8,TRBD1,NA,TGTGCCAGCAGTAAAAGTGGGGACAGAGATCAGCCCCAGCATTTT,CASSKSGDRDQPQHF
TRBJ1-5,TRBV19,NA,NA,TGTGCCAGTAGTATCATGACTTCGGCAGTTAGTCAGCCCCAGCATTTT,CASSIMTSAVSQPQHF
TRBJ2-2,TRBV2,NA,NA,TGTGCCAGTTTAGACAGATTGAACACCGGGGAGCTGTTTTTT,CASLDRLNTGELFF
TRBJ1-1,TRBV19,NA,NA,TGTGCCAGTAGTATTATGGTGAACACTGAAGCTTTCTTT,CASSIMVNTEAFF
TRBJ1-5,TRBV10-2,NA,NA,TGCGCCAGCAGTGTAACAGGGTTATCACAGCCCCAGCATTTT,CASSVTGLSQPQHF
TRBJ1-2,TRBV5-4,TRBD1,NA,TGTGCCAGCACCCCTCTGGGACAGGGGGCTTATGGCTACACCTTC,CASTPLGQGAYGYTF
TRBJ1-2,TRBV12-3/TRBV12-4,NA,NA,TGTGCCAGCAGCCAGGACCTTGGAGGCTACACCTTC,CASSQDLGGYTF
TRBJ2-3,TRBV4-1,NA,NA,TGCGCCAGCAGCCAAGGAGGGCTATACACAGATACGCAGTATTTT,CASSQGGLYTDTQYF
TRBJ2-6,TRBV7-9,NA,NA,TGTGCCAGCAGCTCGAGCACAGTTACTGGGGCCAACGTCCTGACTTTC,CASSSSTVTGANVLTF
TRBJ2-5,TRBV15,NA,NA,TGTGCCACCAGTGCAGGGGTGGGGACCCAGTACTTC,CATSAGVGTQYF
TRBJ2-7,TRBV3-1/TRBV3-2,TRBD1,NA,TGTGCCAGCAGCCAAACCGGGACAGGTTTCTACGAGCAGTACTTC,CASSQTGTGFYEQYF
TRBJ2-1,TRBV6-1,NA,NA,TGTGCCAGCAGTGATTTGGGGTCGAGCTCCTACAATGAGCAGTTCTTC,CASSDLGSSSYNEQFF
TRBJ1-3,TRBV7-6,NA,once,TGTGCCAGCAGCTTAGAAAGCATGACAGCGGCTGGAAACACCATATATTTT,CASSLESMTAAGNTIYF
TRBJ1-1,TRBV5-4,NA,NA,TGTGCCAGCAGCCCACCGTCTAGGAACACTGAAGCTTTCTTT,CASSPPSRNTEAFF
TRBJ1-2,TRBV7-2,TRBD1,NA,TGTGCCAGCAGCGCGGTGGCGTCCGGACAGGGTGTTAACTATGGCTACACCTTC,CASSAVASGQGVNYGYTF
TRBJ2-3,TRBV7-2,TRBD2,NA,TGTGCCAGCAGCCGGACTAGCGGCACAGATACGCAGTATTTT,CASSRTSGTDTQYF
TRBJ1-3,TRBV29-1,NA,NA,TGCAGCGTTGTAAGGGACTCTGGAAACACCATATATTTT,CSVVRDSGNTIYF
TRBJ2-2,TRBV7-9,TRBD1,NA,TGTGCCAGCAGCTTAGGACAGGGGACCGGGGAGCTGTTTTTT,CASSLGQGTGELFF
TRBJ1-2,TRBV24-1,NA,NA,TGTGCCACCAGTTCTTCGGCGGGAGGGTATGGCTACACCTTC,CATSSSAGGYGYTF
TRBJ2-1,TRBV24-1,NA,NA,TGTGCCACCAGTGACCCGACAATGTCCTACAATGAGCAGTTCTTC,CATSDPTMSYNEQFF
TRBJ2-1,TRBV7-9,TRBD2,NA,TGTGCCAGCAGATTCGAAGCCGGGAGGAATAATGAGCAGTTCTTC,CASRFEAGRNNEQFF
TRBJ2-7,TRBV15,NA,NA,TGTGCCACCAGCAGACAGGGGAGCGAGCAGTACTTC,CATSRQGSEQYF
TRBJ1-2,TRBV19,NA,NA,TGTGCCAGTGGACAGCACCCAATGGTCTATGGCTACACCTTC,CASGQHPMVYGYTF
TRBJ2-5,TRBV27,NA,NA,TGTGCCAGCAGTCCATATAGGGTCCAAAAACTGGAAGAGACCCAGTACTTC,CASSPYRVQKLEETQYF
TRBJ1-1,TRBV5-1,NA,NA,TGCGCCAGCAGCTTGGGGCAGGAGGCTGAAGCTTTCTTT,CASSLGQEAEAFF
TRBJ1-2,TRBV2,NA,NA,TGTGCCAGCGCCAGCGGGGGTGTTCGTGGCTACACCTTC,CASASGGVRGYTF
TRBJ1-1,TRBV28,NA,once,TGTGCCAGCAGATCGACGGACGACGCTGAAGCTTTCTTT,CASRSTDDAEAFF
TRBJ1-3,TRBV5-1,TRBD1,NA,TGCGCCAGCAGCTTAATCCCCGACAGGGGATCTGGAAACACCATATATTTT,CASSLIPDRGSGNTIYF
TRBJ2-3,TRBV5-1,NA,NA,TGCGCCAGCAGCCAGGGACCTCAGACAGATACGCAGTATTTT,CASSQGPQTDTQYF
TRBJ2-7,TRBV4-1,NA,NA,TGCGCCAGCAGCCAAGTCGTTTGGGGGCGCGGGGATCCATACGAGCAGTACTTC,CASSQVVWGRGDPYEQYF
TRBJ2-7,TRBV5-5,NA,NA,TGTGCCAGCAGCTTGGTTGGGGACGGCAGGGACTACGAGCAGTACTTC,CASSLVGDGRDYEQYF
TRBJ2-1,TRBV3-1/TRBV3-2,NA,NA,TGTGCCAGCAGCCAAGTTTCGAATGAGCAGTTCTTC,CASSQVSNEQFF
TRBJ2-7,TRBV28,NA,NA,TGTGCCAGCAGTTTAGGAGGGGGAACCTACGAGCAGTACTTC,CASSLGGGTYEQYF
TRBJ2-5,TRBV28,NA,once,TGTGCCAGCAAGGGGCCGGTAGAAGAGACCCAGTACTTC,CASKGPVEETQYF
TRBJ1-2,TRBV6-4,TRBD1,once,TGTGCCAGCAGGGACCGGCCAGGGGGTCTTGGCTACACCTTC,CASRDRPGGLGYTF
TRBJ2-2,TRBV5-1,TRBD2,once,TGCGCCAGCAGCGCGACTAGCGGGAGATTGAACACCGGGGAGCTGTTTTTT,CASSATSGRLNTGELFF
TRBJ1-5,TRBV14,NA,NA,TGTGCCAGCAGCCGGACGGGGGGGGACCAGCCCCAGCATTTT,CASSRTGGDQPQHF
TRBJ1-2,TRBV6-5,NA,NA,TGTGCCAGCAGCTACCCCCGGGGGGTTTCCAACTATGGCTACACCTTC,CASSYPRGVSNYGYTF
TRBJ1-5,TRBV12-3/TRBV12-4,NA,NA,TGTGCCAGCAAGGAGGACGGTCATCAGCCCCAGCATTTT,CASKEDGHQPQHF
TRBJ1-1,TRBV28,NA,NA,TGTGCCAGCAGTTTACAAAATTGGGATCTGGGGGCTTTCTTT,CASSLQNWDLGAFF
TRBJ2-5,TRBV3-1/TRBV3-2,TRBD2,once,TGTGCCAGCAGCCCCCCTAGCGGGGGGAAACAAGAGACCCAGTACTTC,CASSPPSGGKQETQYF
TRBJ1-1,TRBV19,NA,NA,TGTGCCAGTATGGGGGAAGAAGCTTTCTTT,CASMGEEAFF
TRBJ2-5,TRBV10-1,NA,NA,TGCGCCAGCAGTGAGTCGACGGCAGCCCAACAAGAGACCCAGTACTTC,CASSESTAAQQETQYF
TRBJ2-7,TRBV6-5,NA,NA,TGTGCCAGCAACCCCAGGGCAGGGACCTACGAGCAGTACTTC,CASNPRAGTYEQYF
TRBJ2-7,TRBV29-1,TRBD1,NA,TGCAGCGGCTGGACAGGGGGCCTTGGGGAGCAGTACTTC,CSGWTGGLGEQYF
TRBJ2-1,TRBV28,TRBD1,NA,TGTGCCAGCAGAGAGCACGGACAGGGCGGTGAGCAGTTCTTC,CASREHGQGGEQFF
TRBJ2-7,TRBV27,NA,once,TGTGCCAGCAGTAACTTCGCCGAGCAGTACTTC,CASSNFAEQYF
TRBJ1-2,TRBV5-1,TRBD1,NA,TGCGCCAGTTGGACAGGAACTAACTATGGCTACACCTTC,CASWTGTNYGYTF
TRBJ2-1,TRBV2,TRBD2,NA,TGTGCCAGCAGGGAGACTAGCGGGGCCTACAATGAGCAGTTCTTC,CASRETSGAYNEQFF
TRBJ1-2,TRBV28,TRBD1,NA,TGTGCCAGCAGTCCCCGACAGGGGACCTACACCTTC,CASSPRQGTYTF
TRBJ2-5,TRBV5-1,NA,NA,TGCGCCAGCAGCTTGGGATTAGTGGCAGCTAGGAAGGAGACCCAGTACTTC,CASSLGLVAARKETQYF
TRBJ2-1,TRBV3-1/TRBV3-2,TRBD2,once,TGTGCCAGCAGCCAAAGATACAACCCTAGCGGGGCCTACAATGAGCAGTTCTTC,CASSQRYNPSGAYNEQFF
TRBJ2-1,TRBV7-2,TRBD2,NA,TGTGCCAGCAGTCTGTACCTAGCGGGGAACAATGAGCAGTTCTTC,CASSLYLAGNNEQFF
TRBJ1-2,TRBV3-1/TRBV3-2,NA,NA,TGTGCCAGCAGCCAAGTACCCGGGATCTATGGCTACACCTTC,CASSQVPGIYGYTF
TRBJ2-7,TRBV7-2,TRBD1,NA,TGTGCCAGCAGCTCCTCCGGGACAGGGCCCTACGAGCAGTACTTC,CASSSSGTGPYEQYF
TRBJ1-4,TRBV29-1,NA,NA,TGCAGCGTAAGAGCCAGGGCCCGGGGAGATGAAAAACTGTTTTTT,CSVRARARGDEKLFF
TRBJ1-6,TRBV24-1,NA,NA,TGTGCCACCAGTGAAACTGACAGCAATTCACCCCTCCACTTT,CATSETDSNSPLHF
TRBJ1-6,TRBV21-1,NA,NA,TGTGCCAGTCCCGGGCCCTCCCCTAACGGGAATTCACCCCTCCACTTT,CASPGPSPNGNSPLHF
TRBJ2-7,TRBV7-2,NA,NA,TGTGCCAGCAGCTCAGAACAGAGCTCCTACGAGCAGTACTTC,CASSSEQSSYEQYF